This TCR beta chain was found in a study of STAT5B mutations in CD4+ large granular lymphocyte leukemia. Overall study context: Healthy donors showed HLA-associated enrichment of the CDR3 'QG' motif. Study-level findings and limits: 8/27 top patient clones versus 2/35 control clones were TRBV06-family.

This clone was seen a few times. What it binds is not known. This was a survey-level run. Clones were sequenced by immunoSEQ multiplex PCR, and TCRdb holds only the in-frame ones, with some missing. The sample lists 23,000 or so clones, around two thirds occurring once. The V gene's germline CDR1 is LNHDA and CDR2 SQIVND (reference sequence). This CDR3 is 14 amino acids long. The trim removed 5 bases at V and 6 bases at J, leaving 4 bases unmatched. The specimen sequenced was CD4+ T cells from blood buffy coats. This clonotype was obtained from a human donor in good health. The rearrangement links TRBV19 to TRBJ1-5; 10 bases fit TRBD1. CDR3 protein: CASSDDRGLQPQHF. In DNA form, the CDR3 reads TGTGCCAGTAGTGACGACAGGGGGCTTCAGCCCCAGCATTTT. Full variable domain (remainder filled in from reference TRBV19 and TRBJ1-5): DGGITQSPKYLFRKEGQNVTLSCEQNLNHDAMYWYRQDPGQGLRLIYYSQIVNDFQKGDIAEGYSVSREKKESFPLTVTSAQKNPTAFYLCASSDDRGLQPQHFGDGTRLSIL.